This T cell receptor beta chain was retrieved from a study of OX40 agonist ivuxolimab in advanced cancers. Study details: Ivuxolimab, an agonistic anti-OX40 (CD134) antibody, was given to patients. Dose-escalation patients had hepatocellular carcinoma, melanoma, renal cell or head and neck cancer. Of mixed ages from about 23 to 85 and averaging roughly 64 years, the group was roughly 85% male.

V was clipped by 4 bases and J by 4 bases, with 20 bases between them. CDR3 length equals 16 residues. Germline loops: CDR1 SGHRS, CDR2 YFSETQ. Using immunoSEQ multiplex PCR, the repertoire was profiled, and TCRdb retains in-frame clones only, with some absent. The table has 90,000 to 100,000 clones, about 86% seen once. The sequencing used CD4+ or CD8+ T cells sorted from blood, collected in a trial of the OX40 agonist ivuxolimab. This TCR was recovered from an adult with an advanced solid tumor such as melanoma, head and neck, liver or kidney cancer. The chain has TRBV5-1 and TRBJ2-5; D assignment may be TRBD1 or TRBD2 (6 bases each). The CDR3 nucleotides are TGCGCCAGCAGCCCCAGGGAAGGGGGGATGGGAGAGACCCAGTACTTC. The encoded protein is CASSPREGGMGETQYF. The variable domain in full, with the rest retrieved from reference TRBV5-1 and TRBJ2-5, is KAGVTQTPRYLIKTRGQQVTLSCSPISGHRSVSWYQQTPGQGLQFLFEYFSETQRNKGNFPGRFSGRQFSNSRSEMNVSTLELGDSALYLCASSPREGGMGETQYFGPGTRLLVL.